The clone carrying this T cell receptor beta chain was detected ten times or more. This sample was included in a study of T cell repertoires in cytomegalovirus infection. TCRdb redid the calling of the reads with MiXCR, one entry per CDR3 protein. The table has just under 550,000 distinct CDR3 sequences, about a quarter seen once; the top ten hold about 13%. The sample comprised PBMCs. The origin of this receptor is a human donor in good health (CMV status not recorded). Some clones in this sample may be carry-over from other donors' samples.

CDR3 nucleotide sequence: TGTGCCAGCAGCTTCTCAGGGCCCAATGAGCAGTTCTTC. Its translation: CASSFSGPNEQFF. The chain joins TRBV7-2 to TRBJ2-1, with TRBD1 as a possible D gene (5 bases). The CDR3 totals 13 residues. Germline V gene sequence: CDR1 SGHTA, CDR2 FQGNSA. The V end was cut by 3 bases, the J end by 6 bases, with 9 bases between.